What follows is one TCR beta chain and its context. Clones were read by immunoSEQ multiplex PCR, and TCRdb kept only the in-frame ones, dropping some. The sample holds about 350,000 clones; roughly 87% are singletons and the top ten take 1% to 1.5%. The data are from a study of cytomegalovirus exposure and HLA in healthy donors. A roughly 120-subject validation cohort, separate from the approximately 720-subject first cohort, supplied the donors. Germline lookup yields CDR1 SGHNT and CDR2 YENEEA. The CDR3 loop spans 16 amino acids. V was trimmed by 1 base and J by 3 bases, leaving 13 bases between them.

The chain combines TRBV11-3 with TRBJ2-1; D gene uncertain. Material: PBMCs. The receptor's source is a woman in her twenties or thirties in good health and CMV-seropositive. As DNA, the CDR3 is TGTGCCAGCAGCTTAGGTGGCCTCGCAAACTACAATGAGCAGTTCTTC. Translating gives CASSLGGLANYNEQFF.